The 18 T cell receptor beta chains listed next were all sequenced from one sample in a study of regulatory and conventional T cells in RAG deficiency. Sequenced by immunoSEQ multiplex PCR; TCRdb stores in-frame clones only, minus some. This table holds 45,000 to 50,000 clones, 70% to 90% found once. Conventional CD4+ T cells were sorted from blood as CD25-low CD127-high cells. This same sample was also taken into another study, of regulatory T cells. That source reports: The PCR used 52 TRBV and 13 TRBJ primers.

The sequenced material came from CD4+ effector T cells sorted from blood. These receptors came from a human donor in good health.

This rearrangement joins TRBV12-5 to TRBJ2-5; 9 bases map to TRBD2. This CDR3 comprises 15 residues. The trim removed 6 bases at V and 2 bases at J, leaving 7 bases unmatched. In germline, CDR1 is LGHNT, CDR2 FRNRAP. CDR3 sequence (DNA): TGTGCTAGTGGCCTGGGGCTAGCGGGACAAGAGACCCAGTACTTC. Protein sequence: CASGLGLAGQETQYF.

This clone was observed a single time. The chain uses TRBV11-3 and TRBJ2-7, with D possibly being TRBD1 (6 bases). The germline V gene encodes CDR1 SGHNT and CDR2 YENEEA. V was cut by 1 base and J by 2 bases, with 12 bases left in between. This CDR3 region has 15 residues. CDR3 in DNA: TGTGCCAGCAGCTTAGCAAGGCCAGGGGCCTACGAGCAGTACTTC. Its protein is CASSLARPGAYEQYF.

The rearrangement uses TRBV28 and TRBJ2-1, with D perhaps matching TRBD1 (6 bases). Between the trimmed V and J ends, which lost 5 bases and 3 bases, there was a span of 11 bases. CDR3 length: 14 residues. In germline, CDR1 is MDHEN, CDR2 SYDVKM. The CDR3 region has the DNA TGTGCCAGCAGTCTTACAGGGAACTACAATGAGCAGTTCTTC. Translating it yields CASSLTGNYNEQFF.

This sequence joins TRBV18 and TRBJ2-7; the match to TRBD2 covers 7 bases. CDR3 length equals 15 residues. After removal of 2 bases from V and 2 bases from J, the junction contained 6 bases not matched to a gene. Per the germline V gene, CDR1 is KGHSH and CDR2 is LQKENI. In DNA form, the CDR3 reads TGTGCCAGCTCACCAGGGGGGGGAGTTCCCTACGAGCAGTACTTC. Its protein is CASSPGGGVPYEQYF. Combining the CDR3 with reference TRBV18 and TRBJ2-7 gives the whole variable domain NAGVMQNPRHLVRRRGQEARLRCSPMKGHSHVYWYRQLPEEGLKFMVYLQKENIIDESGMPKERFSAEFPKEGPSILRIQQVVRGDSAAYFCASSPGGGVPYEQYFGPGTRLTVT.

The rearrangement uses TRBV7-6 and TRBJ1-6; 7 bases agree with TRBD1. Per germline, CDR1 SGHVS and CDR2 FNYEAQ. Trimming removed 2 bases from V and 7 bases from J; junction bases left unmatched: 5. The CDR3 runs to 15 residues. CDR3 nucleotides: TGTGCCAGCAGCTTAAAGACAGGGTACAATTCACCCCTCCACTTT. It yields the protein CASSLKTGYNSPLHF. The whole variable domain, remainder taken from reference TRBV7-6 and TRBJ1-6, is GAGVSQSPRYKVTKRGQDVALRCDPISGHVSLYWYRQALGQGPEFLTYFNYEAQQDKSGLPNDRFSAERPEGSISTLTIQRTEQRDSAMYRCASSLKTGYNSPLHFGNGTRLTVT.

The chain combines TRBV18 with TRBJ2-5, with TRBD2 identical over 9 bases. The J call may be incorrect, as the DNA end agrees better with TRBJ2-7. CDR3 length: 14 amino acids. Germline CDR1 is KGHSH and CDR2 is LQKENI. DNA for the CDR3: TGTGCCAGCTCCATAGCGGGAGAGGCCTACGAGCAGTACTTC. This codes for CASSIAGEAYEQYF.

DNA for the CDR3: TGTGCCTGGAGTAACAAGGCCCCCGAAAAACTGTTTTTT. Translating gives CAWSNKAPEKLFF. The J gene is TRBJ1-4, the V gene TRBV30; D is unresolved. V was trimmed by 2 bases and J by 8 bases, leaving 12 bases between them. CDR1 is GTSNPN and CDR2 is SVGIG in the germline V gene (reference sequence). This CDR3 region has 13 residues.

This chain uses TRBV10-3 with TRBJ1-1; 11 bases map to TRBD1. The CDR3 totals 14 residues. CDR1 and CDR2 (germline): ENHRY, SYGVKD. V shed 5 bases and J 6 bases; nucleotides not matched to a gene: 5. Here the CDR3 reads CAISRTGGNPEAFF. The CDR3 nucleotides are TGTGCCATCAGTCGGACAGGGGGCAATCCTGAAGCTTTCTTT.

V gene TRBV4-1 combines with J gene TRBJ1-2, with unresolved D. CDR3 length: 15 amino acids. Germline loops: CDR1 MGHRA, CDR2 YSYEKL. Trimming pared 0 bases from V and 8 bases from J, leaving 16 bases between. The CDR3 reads CASSQDGAPVDGYTF. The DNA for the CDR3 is TGCGCCAGCAGCCAAGATGGCGCTCCAGTTGACGGCTACACCTTC.

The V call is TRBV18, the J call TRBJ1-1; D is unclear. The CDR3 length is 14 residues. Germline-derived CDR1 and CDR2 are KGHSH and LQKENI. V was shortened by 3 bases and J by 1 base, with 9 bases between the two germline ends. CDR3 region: CASSPPPRNTEAFF. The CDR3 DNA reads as TGTGCCAGCTCACCCCCCCCGAGGAACACTGAAGCTTTCTTT.

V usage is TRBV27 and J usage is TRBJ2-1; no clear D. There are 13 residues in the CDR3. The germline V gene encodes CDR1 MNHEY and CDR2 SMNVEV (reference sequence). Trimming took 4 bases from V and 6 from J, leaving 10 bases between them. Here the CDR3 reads CASSSRPSNEQFF. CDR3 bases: TGTGCCAGCAGTTCAAGACCGAGCAATGAGCAGTTCTTC.

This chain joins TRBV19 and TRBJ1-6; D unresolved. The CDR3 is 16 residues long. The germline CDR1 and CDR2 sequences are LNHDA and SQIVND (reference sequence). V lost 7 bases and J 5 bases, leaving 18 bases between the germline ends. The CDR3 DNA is TGTGCCAGTACCCGAAGGGCGGGGAGGAATAATTCACCCCTCCACTTT. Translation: CASTRRAGRNNSPLHF.

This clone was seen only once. CDR3 in DNA: TGTGCCAGCAGATACCAGGGGTACAACGAGCAGTACTTC. Protein: CASRYQGYNEQYF. The rearrangement links TRBV11-2 to TRBJ2-7, with D possibly TRBD1 on 6 matching bases. The length of the CDR3 is 13 residues. Trimming cost V 6 bases and J 5 bases, with 14 bases left between them. Germline CDR1 and CDR2: SGHAT and FQNNGV.

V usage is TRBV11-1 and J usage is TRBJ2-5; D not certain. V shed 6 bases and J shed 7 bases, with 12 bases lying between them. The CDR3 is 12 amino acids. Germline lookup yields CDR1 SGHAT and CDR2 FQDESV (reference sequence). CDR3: CASSPSLTTQYF. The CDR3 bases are TGTGCCAGCAGTCCTTCCCTGACGACCCAGTACTTC.

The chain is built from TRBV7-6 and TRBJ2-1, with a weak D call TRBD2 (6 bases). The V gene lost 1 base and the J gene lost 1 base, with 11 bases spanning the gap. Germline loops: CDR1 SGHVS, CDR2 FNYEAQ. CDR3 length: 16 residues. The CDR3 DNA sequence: TGTGCCAGCAGCTTAGGGGGCCGGGGGTCCTACAATGAGCAGTTCTTC. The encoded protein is CASSLGGRGSYNEQFF.

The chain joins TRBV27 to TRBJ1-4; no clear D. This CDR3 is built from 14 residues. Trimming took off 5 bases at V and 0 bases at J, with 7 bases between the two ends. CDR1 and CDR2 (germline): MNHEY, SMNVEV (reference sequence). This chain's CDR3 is CASSRKPTNEKLFF. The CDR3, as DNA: TGTGCCAGCAGTAGGAAGCCAACTAATGAAAAACTGTTTTTT.

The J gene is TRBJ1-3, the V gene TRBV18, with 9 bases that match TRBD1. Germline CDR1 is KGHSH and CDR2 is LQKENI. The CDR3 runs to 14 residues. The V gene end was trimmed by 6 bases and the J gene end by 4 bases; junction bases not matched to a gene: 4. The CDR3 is CASSPGTGGNTIYF. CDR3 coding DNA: TGTGCCAGCTCCCCCGGGACAGGGGGAAACACCATATATTTT.

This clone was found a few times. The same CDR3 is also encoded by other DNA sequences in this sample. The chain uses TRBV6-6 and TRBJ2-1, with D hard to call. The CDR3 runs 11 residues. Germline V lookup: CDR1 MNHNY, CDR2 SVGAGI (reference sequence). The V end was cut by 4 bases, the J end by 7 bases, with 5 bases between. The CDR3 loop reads CASSSLNEQFF. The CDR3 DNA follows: TGTGCCAGCAGTTCCCTTAATGAGCAGTTCTTC.